This record covers a single T cell receptor beta chain. The antigen is not known. The data originate from a study of PD-1 blockade in classical Hodgkin lymphoma. Only in-frame clones appear in the TCRdb table, and some are missing; sequencing was by immunoSEQ multiplex PCR. The sample carries some 13,000 clones, 70% to 90% recorded once. Every patient was affected by relapse after autologous stem cell transplantation, while exposure to brentuximab vedotin was not uniform. Findings of the study overall: Patients with a complete response exhibited baseline diversity comparable to newly diagnosed patients.

CDR3 length: 16 residues. Germline CDR1 reads LNHNV; CDR2 reads YYDKDF (reference sequence). Trimming took 0 bases from V and 1 from J, leaving 10 bases between them. The sample consisted of peripheral blood mononuclear cells (PBMCs), taken at baseline. The V call is TRBV15, the J call TRBJ1-5; D unresolved. This sequence was found in a human donor with classical Hodgkin lymphoma. This chain's CDR3 is CATSRDPQSSNQPQHF. CDR3 nucleotide sequence: TGTGCCACCAGCAGAGATCCACAGAGCAGCAATCAGCCCCAGCATTTT.